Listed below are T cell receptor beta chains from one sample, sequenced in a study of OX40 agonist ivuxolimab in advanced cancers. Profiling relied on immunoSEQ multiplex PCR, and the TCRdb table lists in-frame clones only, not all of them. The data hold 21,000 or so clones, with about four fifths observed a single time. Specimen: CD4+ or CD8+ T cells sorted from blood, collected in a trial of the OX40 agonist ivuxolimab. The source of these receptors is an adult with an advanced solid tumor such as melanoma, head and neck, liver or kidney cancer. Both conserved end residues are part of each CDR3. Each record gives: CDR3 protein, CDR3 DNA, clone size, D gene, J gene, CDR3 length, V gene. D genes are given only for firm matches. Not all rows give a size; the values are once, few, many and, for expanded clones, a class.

CAISDLVAGENEQFF TGTGCCATCAGTGATCTAGTAGCGGGTGAGAATGAGCAGTTCTTC . TRBD2 TRBJ2-1 15 TRBV10-3
CASTLAENTKQYF TGTGCCAGTACACTAGCGGAGAATACGAAGCAGTACTTC . TRBD2 TRBJ2-7 13 TRBV6-1
CAWSIGGYEQYF TGTGCCTGGAGTATAGGAGGCTACGAGCAGTACTTC . . TRBJ2-7 12 TRBV30
CASSGRDRGLTDTQYF TGTGCCAGCAGCGGCCGGGACAGGGGTCTTACAGATACGCAGTATTTT . TRBD1 TRBJ2-3 16 TRBV11-2
CASSYGGSRVYEQYF TGTGCCAGCAGTTACGGGGGTAGCAGGGTCTACGAGCAGTACTTC medium-sized . TRBJ2-7 15 TRBV6-5
CASSEIGLVAEQYF TGCGCCAGCAGCGAGATCGGACTAGTGGCCGAGCAGTACTTC . TRBD2 TRBJ2-7 14 TRBV4-1
CASSVGTTAREQYF TGTGCCAGCAGCGTCGGGACTACCGCTCGGGAGCAGTACTTC few TRBD2 TRBJ2-7 14 TRBV9
CASRYIAGGYEQYF TGTGCCAGCAGGTACATAGCGGGAGGTTACGAGCAGTACTTC . TRBD2 TRBJ2-7 14 TRBV28
CASRELKSGANVLTF TGTGCCAGCAGAGAACTTAAATCTGGGGCCAACGTCCTGACTTTC . . TRBJ2-6 15 TRBV2
CASSGGQGNTEAFF TGTGCCAGCAGTGGGGGACAGGGGAACACTGAAGCTTTCTTT . TRBD1 TRBJ1-1 14 TRBV25-1
CASISRSQNEQFF TGTGCCAGCATTAGTAGAAGTCAGAATGAGCAGTTCTTC . . TRBJ2-1 13 TRBV2
CATRTGHRYNEQFF TGTGCCACACGGACGGGACACCGCTACAATGAGCAGTTCTTC . . TRBJ2-1 14 TRBV2
CASSSRGGKTYNEQFF TGTGCCAGCAGCTCCAGGGGGGGCAAAACCTACAATGAGCAGTTCTTC . . TRBJ2-1 16 TRBV7-6
CASSLLPFPDTQYF TGTGCCAGCAGCCTCTTACCCTTCCCAGATACGCAGTATTTT . . TRBJ2-3 14 TRBV14
CASSLVWTENTEAFF TGTGCCAGCAGCTTGGTTTGGACGGAGAACACTGAAGCTTTCTTT . . TRBJ1-1 15 TRBV5-6
CASVQQGNTIYF TGTGCCAGTGTGCAGCAGGGAAACACCATATATTTT . . TRBJ1-3 12 TRBV19
CASSEEGEWYNEQFF TGTGCCAGCAGCGAAGAAGGGGAATGGTACAATGAGCAGTTCTTC . . TRBJ2-1 15 TRBV7-9
CASSVGTGSSGNTIYF TGTGCCAGCAGCGTAGGGACAGGATCCTCTGGAAACACCATATATTTT . TRBD1 TRBJ1-3 16 TRBV9
CASAMNRDLYEQYF TGCGCCAGCGCGATGAACAGGGATCTATACGAGCAGTACTTC . . TRBJ2-7 14 TRBV5-1
CASSFGVSQPQHF TGTGCCAGCAGCTTCGGGGTAAGTCAGCCCCAGCATTTT . . TRBJ1-5 13 TRBV5-6
CASSTTTTYEQYF TGTGCCAGCAGCACGACTACTACCTACGAGCAGTACTTC once . TRBJ2-7 13 TRBV11-3
CASSLEASTYNEQFF TGTGCCAGCAGCTTAGAGGCTAGCACTTACAATGAGCAGTTCTTC . . TRBJ2-1 15 TRBV7-6
CASSPPVTETSYEQYF TGTGCCAGCAGTCCCCCCGTAACCGAGACCTCCTACGAGCAGTACTTC . . TRBJ2-7 16 TRBV28
CASSGASGIVTGELFF TGTGCCAGCAGCGGAGCGTCAGGGATTGTAACCGGGGAGCTGTTTTTT . . TRBJ2-2 16 TRBV5-8
CASSVNYEQYF TGTGCCAGCAGCGTGAACTACGAGCAGTACTTC once . TRBJ2-7 11 TRBV7-8
CASSLRGGELFF TGTGCCAGCAGCCTCAGAGGCGGGGAGCTGTTTTTT . . TRBJ2-2 12 TRBV7-3
CASSLSLTDTQYF TGTGCCAGCAGCCTATCCCTCACAGATACGCAGTATTTT . . TRBJ2-3 13 TRBV7-9
CATRTSGFVVEQFF TGTGCCACCCGGACTAGCGGGTTCGTAGTTGAGCAGTTCTTC . TRBD2 TRBJ2-1 14 TRBV6-1
CASSLTGNTEAFF TGTGCCAGCAGCTTAACGGGAAACACTGAAGCTTTCTTT . . TRBJ1-1 13 TRBV7-9
CASRGGVSGNTIYF TGTGCCAGCAGAGGGGGGGTCTCTGGAAACACCATATATTTT . . TRBJ1-3 14 TRBV25-1
CASSPSGAYEQYF TGTGCCAGCAGTCCTAGCGGCGCCTACGAGCAGTACTTC few TRBD2 TRBJ2-7 13 TRBV28
CASSLTRGRAPDTQYF TGTGCCAGCAGCCTCACTCGCGGGAGGGCTCCAGATACGCAGTATTTT . TRBD2 TRBJ2-3 16 TRBV7-9
CASRPSEKYNEQFF TGTGCCAGCAGGCCTAGCGAGAAGTACAATGAGCAGTTCTTC . . TRBJ2-1 14 TRBV28
CASSLAGNYYEQYF TGTGCCAGCAGCTTGGCGGGGAACTACTACGAGCAGTACTTC . . TRBJ2-7 14 TRBV5-6
CASSFGGDIQYF TGTGCCAGCAGCTTCGGGGGTGACATTCAGTACTTC . . TRBJ2-4 12 TRBV7-9
CASSSSPRDEQYF TGTGCCAGCAGCTCCAGTCCGCGCGACGAGCAGTACTTC once . TRBJ2-7 13 TRBV11-2
CASSVTGRVNEQFF TGTGCCAGCAGCGTGACAGGGAGAGTGAATGAGCAGTTCTTC . TRBD1 TRBJ2-1 14 TRBV9
CASNSPGQGIDNEQFF TGTGCCAGCAATTCCCCGGGACAGGGAATAGATAATGAGCAGTTCTTC few TRBD1 TRBJ2-1 16 TRBV7-9
CASSQDMSYEQYF TGCGCCAGCAGCCAAGATATGAGCTACGAGCAGTACTTC . . TRBJ2-7 13 TRBV4-1
CASSLALREGVYNEQFF TGCGCCAGCAGCTTGGCGCTGCGGGAGGGTGTTTACAATGAGCAGTTCTTC . TRBD2 TRBJ2-1 17 TRBV5-1
CASRLGGNQPQHF TGTGCCAGCAGGCTCGGGGGCAATCAGCCCCAGCATTTT . . TRBJ1-5 13 TRBV28
CASSYSGTTSTQEYF TGTGCCAGCAGCTACAGTGGGACTACGAGCACTCAGGAGTACTTC . TRBD2 TRBJ2-7 15 TRBV11-2
CASSVGGRGGNEQFF TGTGCCAGCAGCGTAGGGGGGAGAGGCGGGAATGAGCAGTTCTTC . . TRBJ2-1 15 TRBV9
CASSPRGVPSYNEQFF TGTGCCAGCAGCCCAAGAGGGGTCCCCTCCTACAATGAGCAGTTCTTC . . TRBJ2-1 16 TRBV27
CASSPWGTNTDTQYF TGTGCCAGCAGCCCCTGGGGGACTAACACAGATACGCAGTATTTT . TRBD2 TRBJ2-3 15 TRBV7-3
CSAGQGGHLIF TGCAGTGCTGGTCAGGGGGGACATTTAATCTTC once . TRBJ2-1 11 TRBV20-1